Below, 23 T cell receptor beta chains from the same sample are listed, as sequenced in a study of shared clonotypes between healthy human individuals. This table comes from immunoSEQ multiplex PCR, and its TCRdb copy is limited to in-frame clones, with some not included. The sample has roughly 2.1 million clones, more than 85% seen once. CD45RO-negative, CCR7-selected cells formed the naive CD8 fraction, which excluded terminally differentiated effector memory CD45RA+ cells. The sequenced sample was naive CD8+ T cells from PBMCs. The receptors here all came from a young man in good health. Some clones in this sample may be carry-over from other donors' samples.

Points on this clone: Distinct nucleotide sequences in the sample also encode this CDR3. This chain joins TRBV29-1 and TRBJ2-7; the match to TRBD1 covers 7 bases. CDR3 length: 12 amino acids. The germline V gene has CDR1 SQVTM and CDR2 ANQGSEA. Trimming cost V 5 bases and J 4 bases; bases outside gene matches: 5. In DNA, the CDR3 is TGCAGCGTTCGGACAGGACTGTACGAGCAGTACTTC. It is translated as CSVRTGLYEQYF.

The chain links TRBV27 to TRBJ2-7; TRBD1 aligns across 7 bases. V lost 6 bases, J lost 5 bases, and 4 bases stayed unmatched. The CDR3 has 12 amino acids. The germline V gene has CDR1 MNHEY and CDR2 SMNVEV (reference sequence). The CDR3 sequence: CASRGDSHEQYF. The CDR3 bases are TGTGCCAGCAGGGGGGACAGTCACGAGCAGTACTTC.

This chain joins TRBV7-8 and TRBJ2-5; 15 nucleotides line up with TRBD2. Germline V gene sequence: CDR1 SGHVS, CDR2 FQNEAQ. CDR3 length: 16 amino acids. Trimming cost V 8 bases and J 0 bases; bases outside gene matches: 4. The CDR3 sequence is CASSGTSGRYQETQYF. CDR3 nucleotides: TGTGCCAGCTCAGGGACTAGCGGGAGGTACCAAGAGACCCAGTACTTC.

In its sample, this clone was seen once. The genes are TRBV7-9 and TRBJ2-3; D is possibly TRBD2 (6 bases). CDR3 length equals 15 residues. Germline CDR1 SEHNR, CDR2 FQNEAQ (reference sequence). Trimming pared 3 bases from V and 1 base from J, leaving 11 bases between. The chain's CDR3 is CASSLEGYGTDTQYF. CDR3 DNA sequence: TGTGCCAGCAGCTTGGAGGGATATGGCACAGATACGCAGTATTTT. Using reference TRBV7-9 and TRBJ2-3 for the parts outside the CDR3, the full variable domain is DTGVSQNPRHKITKRGQNVTFRCDPISEHNRLYWYRQTLGQGPEFLTYFQNEAQLEKSRLLSDRFSAERPKGSFSTLEIQRTEQGDSAMYLCASSLEGYGTDTQYFGPGTRLTVL.

The chain has TRBV19 and TRBJ2-7, with a possible D match to TRBD1 (5 bases). V was cut by 8 bases and J by 4 bases, with 15 bases left in between. The germline V gene has CDR1 LNHDA and CDR2 SQIVND (reference sequence). The CDR3 contains 13 residues. The CDR3 here is CASSFRVLYEQYF. The CDR3, as DNA: TGTGCCAGTTCTTTCAGGGTGCTTTACGAGCAGTACTTC.

V usage is TRBV5-4 and J usage is TRBJ2-3; 10 bases match TRBD1. V was pared by 0 bases and J by 6 bases, with 4 bases of the junction left unmatched. The CDR3 covers 15 residues. From germline, CDR1 is SGHNT and CDR2 YYREEE (reference sequence). The CDR3 nucleotides read TGTGCCAGCAGCTTGGGACAGGGGGCGTCTGATACGCAGTATTTT. Its translation: CASSLGQGASDTQYF.

CDR3 in DNA: TGCGCCAGCAGTGGACCGACTAGCGGGAATATTTATACGCAGTATTTT. It specifies CASSGPTSGNIYTQYF. V and J are TRBV10-1 and TRBJ2-3; 11 nucleotides match TRBD2. The CDR3 runs 16 residues. V lost 4 bases, J lost 7 bases, and 10 bases stayed unmatched. Germline V gene sequence: CDR1 WNHNN, CDR2 SYGVQD (reference sequence).

The rearrangement joins TRBV14 to TRBJ2-1; D unresolved. Looked up from germline, CDR1 is SGHDN and CDR2 is FVKESK. V was pared by 4 bases and J by 5 bases, with 9 bases between. CDR3 length: 13 residues. The chain's CDR3 is CASSRAADNEQFF. The CDR3, as DNA: TGTGCCAGCAGCCGGGCGGCCGACAATGAGCAGTTCTTC.

The chain is built from TRBV28 and TRBJ1-2; D is unresolved. The CDR3 contains 14 residues. The V and J ends lost 1 base and 4 bases respectively, with 10 bases between them. CDR1 is MDHEN and CDR2 is SYDVKM in the germline V gene. CDR3 loop: CASSLSRGSYGYTF. The CDR3 DNA is TGTGCCAGCAGTTTATCGCGCGGAAGCTATGGCTACACCTTC.

This chain joins TRBV7-9 and TRBJ2-7; 8 positions match TRBD2. Germline assignment: CDR1 SEHNR and CDR2 FQNEAQ (reference sequence). The CDR3 runs 12 residues. Unmatched junction bases numbered 5, after V lost 8 bases and J lost 5 bases. The CDR3 is CASLAGNDEQYF. CDR3 in DNA: TGTGCCAGCCTAGCGGGTAACGACGAGCAGTACTTC.

This chain joins TRBV10-3 and TRBJ1-1; D might be TRBD1 (5 bases). The CDR3 is 15 residues long. V lost 0 bases, J lost 4 bases, and 12 bases lay in between. Germline loops: CDR1 ENHRY, CDR2 SYGVKD. CDR3 DNA sequence: TGTGCCATCAGTGAGTCGGAGGGGTTGGGCACTGAAGCTTTCTTT. Translation: CAISESEGLGTEAFF.

The J gene is TRBJ2-7, the V gene TRBV28, with a weak D call TRBD2 (7 bases). The CDR3 extends over 14 amino acids. V gave up 2 bases and J gave up 5 bases, with 13 bases separating them. CDR1 and CDR2 from the germline V gene are MDHEN and SYDVKM. In nucleotides, the CDR3 is TGTGCCAGCAGTTTACGGGGGGCCAGCAACGAGCAGTACTTC. Translated, it gives CASSLRGASNEQYF.

The J gene is TRBJ2-7, the V gene TRBV7-6; 7 bases are a match to TRBD1. V shed 5 bases and J 3 bases; nucleotides not matched to a gene: 7. Germline V gene data show CDR1 as SGHVS and CDR2 as FNYEAQ. This CDR3 spans 14 amino acids. The CDR3 sequence is CASSPPDRDYEQYF. Written as DNA, the CDR3 is TGTGCCAGCAGCCCCCCTGACAGGGACTACGAGCAGTACTTC. The whole variable domain, filled in from reference TRBV7-6 and TRBJ2-7, reads GAGVSQSPRYKVTKRGQDVALRCDPISGHVSLYWYRQALGQGPEFLTYFNYEAQQDKSGLPNDRFSAERPEGSISTLTIQRTEQRDSAMYRCASSPPDRDYEQYFGPGTRLTVT.

The V call is TRBV18, the J call TRBJ2-7, with 8 bases lining up with TRBD2. This CDR3 comprises 15 residues. V shed 0 bases and J 1 base; nucleotides not matched to a gene: 2. Germline V lookup: CDR1 KGHSH, CDR2 LQKENI. The CDR3 is CASSPPRGESYEQYF. CDR3 coding DNA: TGTGCCAGCTCACCACCGCGGGGGGAATCCTACGAGCAGTACTTC.

The chain couples TRBV7-9 to TRBJ2-3, with D maybe TRBD2 (6 bases). Germline loops: CDR1 SEHNR, CDR2 FQNEAQ (reference sequence). With 2 bases removed from V and 2 bases from J, the gap between germline ends came to 14 bases. The CDR3 spans 16 residues. The CDR3 sequence: CASSLSQGGTTDTQYF. For the CDR3, the DNA is TGTGCCAGCAGCTTAAGCCAGGGAGGCACCACAGATACGCAGTATTTT. The whole variable domain, filled in from reference TRBV7-9 and TRBJ2-3, reads DTGVSQNPRHKITKRGQNVTFRCDPISEHNRLYWYRQTLGQGPEFLTYFQNEAQLEKSRLLSDRFSAERPKGSFSTLEIQRTEQGDSAMYLCASSLSQGGTTDTQYFGPGTRLTVL.

The V gene is TRBV15, the J gene TRBJ2-2, with D unresolved. The CDR3 runs 14 residues. Trimming stripped 5 bases from V and 1 base from J, with 8 bases between. Germline CDR1 LNHNV, CDR2 YYDKDF (reference sequence). Here the CDR3 reads CATSGQENTGELFF. As DNA, the CDR3 is TGTGCCACCAGCGGGCAGGAGAACACCGGGGAGCTGTTTTTT.

The rearrangement links TRBV6-5 to TRBJ2-5; no firm D call. This CDR3 region has 13 residues. Trimming took 5 bases from V and 3 from J, leaving 10 bases between them. Germline V CDR1 and CDR2: MNHEY, SVGAGI. CDR3 sequence: CASSGPRKETQYF. CDR3 DNA sequence: TGTGCCAGCAGTGGCCCTAGGAAAGAGACCCAGTACTTC.

V is TRBV27 and J is TRBJ2-7, with 8 positions matching TRBD1. J was trimmed by 6 bases and V by 5 bases; bases with no gene match: 6. This CDR3 is 13 amino acids long. CDR1 and CDR2 from the germline V gene are MNHEY and SMNVEV (reference sequence). CDR3 bases: TGTGCCAGCAGTCCGGGACAGGAGACCGAGCAGTACTTC. This gives the protein CASSPGQETEQYF.

This chain's CDR3 is CASSGPGTSPNTGELFF. The CDR3 region has the DNA TGTGCCAGCAGCGGACCAGGGACTAGCCCGAACACCGGGGAGCTGTTTTTT. The rearrangement links TRBV9 to TRBJ2-2, with TRBD2 matching 9 bases. Trimming removed 3 bases from V and 0 bases from J; junction bases left unmatched: 6. CDR1 SGDLS and CDR2 YYNGEE come from the germline V gene. The CDR3 covers 17 residues.

The genes are TRBV9 and TRBJ2-1; the D gene is possibly TRBD2 (6 bases). This CDR3 region has 22 residues. The germline V and J ends were trimmed by 3 bases and 5 bases, with 36 bases remaining between them. Germline CDR1 reads SGDLS; CDR2 reads YYNGEE. CDR3 sequence (DNA): TGTGCCAGCAGCGCCCCGGATGTTGCGGGAAGTTGGGTTGGGGTCGATAACAATGAGCAGTTCTTC. Protein: CASSAPDVAGSWVGVDNNEQFF.

The CDR3 DNA sequence: TGTGCTAGTGGTTTGGACGGGCGCGACCGGCTTGGCTACACCTTC. Protein product: CASGLDGRDRLGYTF. The chain links TRBV12-5 to TRBJ1-2; D not certain. Germline V gene data show CDR1 as LGHNT and CDR2 as FRNRAP. The CDR3 contains 15 residues. The V end was cut by 1 base, the J end by 7 bases, with 16 bases between.

This clone has a single count. The chain recombines TRBV28 with TRBJ2-1; TRBD1 agrees at 7 bases. Germline V gives CDR1 MDHEN, CDR2 SYDVKM. V was pared by 5 bases and J by 5 bases, with 12 bases of the junction left unmatched. The CDR3 contains 16 residues. The CDR3 sequence is CASSKDREGFDNEQFF. In nucleotides, the CDR3 is TGTGCCAGCAGTAAAGACAGGGAAGGGTTTGACAATGAGCAGTTCTTC.

This chain connects TRBV27 to TRBJ2-2; the D is unclear. In germline, CDR1 is MNHEY, CDR2 SMNVEV (reference sequence). Between the trimmed V and J ends, which lost 0 bases and 6 bases, there was a span of 14 bases. The CDR3 runs to 16 residues. CDR3 DNA: TGTGCCAGCAGTTTATCGAATCCTAGACGGGCCGGGGAGCTGTTTTTT. It is translated as CASSLSNPRRAGELFF.